Presented here are 4 T cell receptor beta chains from one specimen sequenced in a study of liver allograft versus peripheral blood T cells. Study-wide background: Blood and transplanted-liver T cell receptor repertoires from recipients were compared.

TCRdb ran MiXCR on the reads and lists one entry per CDR3 protein. The profile shows roughly 9,200 distinct CDR3 sequences, over 15% of them singletons. The receptors come from a human patient who had a liver transplant. Part of the T cells may come from the graft donor.

The sample holds a few counts of this clonotype. The chain combines TRBV12-3 or TRBV12-4 with TRBJ1-1; 9 positions match TRBD1. Germline trimming cut 2 bases from V and 4 bases from J; bases unmatched to any gene: 14. The CDR3 runs to 18 residues. The chain's CDR3 is CASSLRSGQGWLSTEAFF. CDR3 sequence (DNA): TGTGCCAGCAGTTTAAGGTCTGGACAGGGGTGGTTAAGCACTGAAGCTTTCTTT.

The chain joins TRBV4-2 to TRBJ1-5; D is perhaps TRBD1 (5 bases). Germline loops: CDR1 LGHNA, CDR2 YNFKEQ. V was trimmed by 0 bases and J by 7 bases, leaving 19 bases between them. CDR3 length: 17 amino acids. CDR3 nucleotides: TGTGCCAGCAGCCAAGATCCGGCGGACACCTATCCCCAGCCCCAGCATTTT. This codes for CASSQDPADTYPQPQHF.

This chain links TRBV7-2 with TRBJ2-1; TRBD2 aligns across 9 bases. CDR3 size: 16 residues. CDR1 is SGHTA, CDR2 FQGNSA, per germline. V dropped 5 bases and J dropped 7; count of bases not matched to a gene: 12. The CDR3 DNA reads TGTGCCAGCAGCCTGGGGGCGGGGGGGCGGTGGAATGAGCAGTTCTTC. Its translation is CASSLGAGGRWNEQFF.

Of note for this clonotype: Since a much larger clone is just one base distant, this may be a read error. This chain links TRBV28 with TRBJ1-2; TRBD1 might be the D (6 bases). With 6 bases removed from V and 2 bases from J, the gap between germline ends came to 22 bases. Germline CDR1 reads MDHEN; CDR2 reads SYDVKM. The CDR3 spans 17 residues. In nucleotides, the CDR3 is TGTGCCAGCAGCCCGCTATATGTCGGCAGGGGAAACTATGGCTACACCTTC. Amino acids: CASSPLYVGRGNYGYTF.